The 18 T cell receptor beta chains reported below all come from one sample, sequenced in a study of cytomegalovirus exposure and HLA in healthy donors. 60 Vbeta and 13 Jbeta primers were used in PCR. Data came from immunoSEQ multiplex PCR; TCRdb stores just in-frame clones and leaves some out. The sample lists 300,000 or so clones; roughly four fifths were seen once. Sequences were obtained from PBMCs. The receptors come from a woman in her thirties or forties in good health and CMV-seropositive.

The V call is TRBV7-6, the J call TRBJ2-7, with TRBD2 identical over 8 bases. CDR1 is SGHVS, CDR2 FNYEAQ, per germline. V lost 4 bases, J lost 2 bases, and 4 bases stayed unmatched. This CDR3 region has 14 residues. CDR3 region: CASSYGGGAYEQYF. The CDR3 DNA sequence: TGTGCCAGCAGCTACGGGGGGGGAGCCTACGAGCAGTACTTC.

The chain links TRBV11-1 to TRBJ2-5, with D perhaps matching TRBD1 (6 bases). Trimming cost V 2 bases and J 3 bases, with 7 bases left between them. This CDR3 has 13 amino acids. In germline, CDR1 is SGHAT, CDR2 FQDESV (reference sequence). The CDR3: CASSLNREETQYF. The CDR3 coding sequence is TGTGCCAGCAGCTTAAACAGGGAAGAGACCCAGTACTTC.

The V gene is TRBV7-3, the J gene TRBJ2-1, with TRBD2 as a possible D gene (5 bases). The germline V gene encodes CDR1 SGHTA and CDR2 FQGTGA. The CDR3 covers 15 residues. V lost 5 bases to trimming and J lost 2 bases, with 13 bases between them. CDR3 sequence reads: CASSPTAGAYNEQFF. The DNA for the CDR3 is TGTGCCAGCAGCCCCACCGCCGGGGCCTACAATGAGCAGTTCTTC.

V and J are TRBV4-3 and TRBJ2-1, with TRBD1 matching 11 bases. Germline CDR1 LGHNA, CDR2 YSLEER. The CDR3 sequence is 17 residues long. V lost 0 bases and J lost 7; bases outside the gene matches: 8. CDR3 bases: TGCGCCAGCAGCCAAGACGCACCGGGACAGGGGGGTAATGAGCAGTTCTTC. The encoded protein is CASSQDAPGQGGNEQFF.

CDR3 in DNA: TGTGCCAGCAGCGCCTTCGGGGATAATGAAAAACTGTTTTTT. This gives the protein CASSAFGDNEKLFF. The rearrangement uses TRBV9 and TRBJ1-4; D not resolved. The CDR3 is 14 residues long. Trimming shortened V by 3 bases and J by 4 bases, and 10 bases separated the two germline ends. Germline V gene lookup returns CDR1 SGDLS and CDR2 YYNGEE. The variable domain in full, completed from reference TRBV9 and TRBJ1-4, reads DSGVTQTPKHLITATGQRVTLRCSPRSGDLSVYWYQQSLDQGLQFLIQYYNGEERAKGNILERFSAQQFPDLHSELNLSSLELGDSALYFCASSAFGDNEKLFFGSGTQLSVL.

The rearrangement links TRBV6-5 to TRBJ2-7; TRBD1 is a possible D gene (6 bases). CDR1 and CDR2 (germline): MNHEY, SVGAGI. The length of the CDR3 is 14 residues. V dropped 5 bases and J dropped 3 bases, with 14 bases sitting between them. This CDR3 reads CASSRGGLNYEQYF. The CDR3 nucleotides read TGTGCCAGCAGTCGTGGGGGCCTTAACTACGAGCAGTACTTC.

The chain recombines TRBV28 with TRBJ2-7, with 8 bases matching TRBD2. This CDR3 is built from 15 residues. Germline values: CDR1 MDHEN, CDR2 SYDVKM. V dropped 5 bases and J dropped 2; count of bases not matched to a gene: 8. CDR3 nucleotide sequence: TGTGCCAGCAGTACCCCCGGGACTAGGGCCTACGAGCAGTACTTC. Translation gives CASSTPGTRAYEQYF.

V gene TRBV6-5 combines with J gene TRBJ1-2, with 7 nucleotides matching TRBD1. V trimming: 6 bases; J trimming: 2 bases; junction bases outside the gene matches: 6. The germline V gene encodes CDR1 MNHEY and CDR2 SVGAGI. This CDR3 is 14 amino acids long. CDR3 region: CASRKTGSNYGYTF. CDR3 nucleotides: TGTGCCAGCAGGAAGACAGGGAGCAACTATGGCTACACCTTC.

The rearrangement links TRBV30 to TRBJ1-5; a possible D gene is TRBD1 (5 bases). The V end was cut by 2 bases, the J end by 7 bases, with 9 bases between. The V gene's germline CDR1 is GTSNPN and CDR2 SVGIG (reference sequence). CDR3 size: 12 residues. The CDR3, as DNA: TGTGCCTGGAGTCCCCCAGGGCAGCCCCAGCATTTT. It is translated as CAWSPPGQPQHF.

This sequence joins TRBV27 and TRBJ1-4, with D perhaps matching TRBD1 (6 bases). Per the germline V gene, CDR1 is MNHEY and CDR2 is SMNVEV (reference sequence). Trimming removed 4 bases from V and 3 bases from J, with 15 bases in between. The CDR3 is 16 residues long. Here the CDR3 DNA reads TGTGCCAGCAGTTCAACACAGGGCCCGCCTAATGAAAAACTGTTTTTT. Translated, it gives CASSSTQGPPNEKLFF.

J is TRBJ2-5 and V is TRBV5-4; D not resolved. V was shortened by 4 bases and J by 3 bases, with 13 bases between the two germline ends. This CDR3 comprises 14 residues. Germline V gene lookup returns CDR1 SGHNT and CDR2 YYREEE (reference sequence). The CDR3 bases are TGTGCCAGCAGCCCGGAGAAATATGAAGAGACCCAGTACTTC. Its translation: CASSPEKYEETQYF.

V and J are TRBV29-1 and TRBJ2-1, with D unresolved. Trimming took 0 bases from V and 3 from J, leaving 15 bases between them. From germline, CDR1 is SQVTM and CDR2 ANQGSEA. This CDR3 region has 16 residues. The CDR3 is CSVEDHIAPDYNEQFF. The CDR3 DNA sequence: TGCAGCGTTGAAGATCATATAGCCCCAGACTACAATGAGCAGTTCTTC.

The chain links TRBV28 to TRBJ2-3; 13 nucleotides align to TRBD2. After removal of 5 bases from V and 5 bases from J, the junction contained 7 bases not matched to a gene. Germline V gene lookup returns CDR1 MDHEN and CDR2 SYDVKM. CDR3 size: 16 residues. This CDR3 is CASSPIGLAGEDTQYF. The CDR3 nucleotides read TGTGCCAGCAGTCCCATCGGACTAGCGGGGGAAGATACGCAGTATTTT.

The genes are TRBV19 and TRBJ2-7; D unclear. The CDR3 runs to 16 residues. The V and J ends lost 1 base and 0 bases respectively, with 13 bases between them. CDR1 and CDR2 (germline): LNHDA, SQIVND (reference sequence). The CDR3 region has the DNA TGTGCCAGTAGTATAGGAGGAATCTCAAGCTCCTACGAGCAGTACTTC. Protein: CASSIGGISSSYEQYF.

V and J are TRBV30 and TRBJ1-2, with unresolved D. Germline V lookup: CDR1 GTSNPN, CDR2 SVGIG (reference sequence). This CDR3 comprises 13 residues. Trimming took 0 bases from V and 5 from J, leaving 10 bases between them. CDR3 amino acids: CAWSVRVEYGYTF. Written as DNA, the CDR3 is TGTGCCTGGAGTGTGAGGGTGGAGTATGGCTACACCTTC.

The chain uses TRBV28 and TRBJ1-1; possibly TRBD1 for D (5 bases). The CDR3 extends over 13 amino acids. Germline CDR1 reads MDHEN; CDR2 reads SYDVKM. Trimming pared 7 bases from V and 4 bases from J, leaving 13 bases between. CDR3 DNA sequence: TGTGCCAGCAACTTGCAGGGTTCCACTGAAGCTTTCTTT. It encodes CASNLQGSTEAFF. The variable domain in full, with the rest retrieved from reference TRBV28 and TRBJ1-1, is DVKVTQSSRYLVKRTGEKVFLECVQDMDHENMFWYRQDPGLGLRLIYFSYDVKMKEKGDIPEGYSVSREKKERFSLILESASTNQTSMYLCASNLQGSTEAFFGQGTRLTVV.

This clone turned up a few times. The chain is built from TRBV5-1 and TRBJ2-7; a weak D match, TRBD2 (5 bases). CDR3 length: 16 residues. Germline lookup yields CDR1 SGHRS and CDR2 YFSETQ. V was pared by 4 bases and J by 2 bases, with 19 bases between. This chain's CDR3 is CASSPFDYTVTYEQYF. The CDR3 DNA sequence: TGCGCCAGCAGCCCCTTCGACTACACTGTGACCTACGAGCAGTACTTC.

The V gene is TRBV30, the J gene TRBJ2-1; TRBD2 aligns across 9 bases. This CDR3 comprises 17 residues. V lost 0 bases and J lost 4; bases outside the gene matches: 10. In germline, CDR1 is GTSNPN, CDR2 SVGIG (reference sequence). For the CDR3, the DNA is TGTGCCTGGAGTGTACTAGTGGTTAGCGGGAGTTACAATGAGCAGTTCTTC. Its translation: CAWSVLVVSGSYNEQFF.